The 28 T cell receptor beta chains given below trace back to one sample, sequenced in a study of CD8 T cells in ankylosing spondylitis. Study results and limitations: Apparently characteristic of ankylosing spondylitis blood was a TCR beta motif (about 8 highly homologous variants).

No antigen has been identified for these receptors. TCRdb reprocessed the 5' RACE reads with MiXCR, giving one entry per CDR3 protein. The data hold around 390,000 distinct CDR3 sequences, with about 20% observed a single time. Material: blood, either unsorted or a sorted T cell fraction (not recorded which). All receptors derive from a male donor with ankylosing spondylitis.

The chain joins TRBV3-1 to TRBJ1-5; a possible D gene is TRBD1 (5 bases). The CDR3 spans 13 residues. The germline V and J ends were trimmed by 3 bases and 10 bases, with 13 bases remaining between them. CDR1 is LGHDT, CDR2 YNNKEL, per germline (reference sequence). CDR3 in DNA: TGTGCCAGCAGCCAGACAGAGATCAGCCCCCAGCATTTT. Its translation is CASSQTEISPQHF.

This sequence joins TRBV20-1 and TRBJ1-5; the D is unclear. CDR1 is DFQATT and CDR2 is SNEGSKA in the germline V gene (reference sequence). The germline V and J ends were trimmed by 4 bases and 4 bases, with 8 bases remaining between them. The CDR3 has 12 residues. CDR3 residues: CSATDYNQPQHF. Written as DNA, the CDR3 is TGCAGTGCTACAGACTATAATCAGCCCCAGCATTTT.

The chain has TRBV2 and TRBJ2-7; TRBD1 or TRBD2 may be the D gene (5 bases each). The CDR3 covers 14 residues. Germline V CDR1 and CDR2: SNHLY, FYNNEI. V was clipped by 6 bases and J by 5 bases, with 17 bases between them. The CDR3 spells CASRGRAATHEQYF. The CDR3 nucleotides are TGTGCCAGCAGGGGGCGGGCGGCCACGCACGAGCAGTACTTC.

The chain recombines TRBV6-5 with TRBJ1-3; D gene ambiguous. V lost 2 bases to trimming and J lost 0 bases, with 8 bases between them. Germline V gene sequence: CDR1 MNHEY, CDR2 SVGAGI. The CDR3 runs 15 residues. The CDR3 loop reads CASSYGLRSGNTIYF. CDR3 nucleotide sequence: TGTGCCAGCAGTTACGGGCTCCGCTCTGGAAACACCATATATTTT.

This chain links TRBV29-1 with TRBJ1-1; D possibly corresponds to TRBD1 (5 bases). Deletions cut 2 bases from V and 4 bases from J, with 14 bases between. The CDR3 contains 14 residues. CDR1 SQVTM and CDR2 ANQGSEA come from the germline V gene. The DNA for the CDR3 is TGCAGCGTTGAATTATCGTGGGGGAGCACTGAAGCTTTCTTT. As protein: CSVELSWGSTEAFF.

The V gene is TRBV12-3 or TRBV12-4, the J gene TRBJ2-2; 12 bases line up with TRBD2. J was trimmed by 7 bases and V by 6 bases; bases with no gene match: 6. This CDR3 has 15 residues. DNA of the CDR3: TGTGCCAGCAGCTCTAGCGGGAGGGCCCACGGGGAGCTGTTTTTT. Amino acid sequence: CASSSSGRAHGELFF.

There are a few counts of this clonotype. The V gene is TRBV13, the J gene TRBJ2-5; D unclear. Per the germline V gene, CDR1 is PRHDT and CDR2 is FYEKMQ (reference sequence). The CDR3 runs 14 residues. The ends were cut back, 5 bases at V and 1 base at J, with 11 bases in the middle. The CDR3 here is CASSTRSFQETQYF. Written as DNA, the CDR3 is TGTGCCAGCAGCACACGTTCCTTCCAAGAGACCCAGTACTTC.

This rearrangement joins TRBV4-1 to TRBJ2-7, with 10 bases matching TRBD2. This CDR3 is 15 amino acids long. J was trimmed by 5 bases and V by 4 bases; bases with no gene match: 8. Germline CDR1 is MGHRA and CDR2 is YSYEKL. The CDR3 sequence: CASSRGSGRGNEQYF. CDR3 bases: TGCGCCAGCAGCCGAGGAAGCGGGAGGGGCAACGAGCAGTACTTC.

The chain recombines TRBV20-1 with TRBJ2-1, with no clear D. Trimming stripped 3 bases from V and 2 bases from J, with 8 bases between. Per the germline V gene, CDR1 is DFQATT and CDR2 is SNEGSKA (reference sequence). The CDR3 loop spans 13 amino acids. CDR3 loop: CSARPPTYNEQFF. The CDR3 coding sequence is TGCAGTGCTAGGCCGCCAACCTACAATGAGCAGTTCTTC.

A few counts support this clonotype. This sequence joins TRBV28 and TRBJ2-4; 11 bases agree with TRBD1. CDR1 is MDHEN, CDR2 SYDVKM, per germline. Trimming removed 6 bases from V and 10 bases from J; junction bases left unmatched: 8. This CDR3 has 14 amino acids. In DNA, the CDR3 is TGTGCCAGCAGACGGACAGGGGGCGCCGTTATTCAGTACTTC. Translated: CASRRTGGAVIQYF.

This chain joins TRBV6-2 or TRBV6-3 and TRBJ2-2; 8 bases are a match to TRBD2. The CDR3 has 17 residues. V was pared by 6 bases and J by 4 bases, with 13 bases of the junction left unmatched. The germline gives CDR1 MNHEY, CDR2 SVGEGT. DNA of the CDR3: TGTGCCAGCAGAATCGGGGGGATAGCGGGGCTCACCGGGGAGCTGTTTTTT. This codes for CASRIGGIAGLTGELFF.

This clonotype was observed at least ten times. The chain recombines TRBV5-6 with TRBJ2-7; a possible D gene is TRBD2 (6 bases). The CDR3 length is 14 residues. V shed 4 bases and J shed 1 base, with 12 bases lying between them. Germline V gives CDR1 SGHDT, CDR2 YYEEEE. DNA of the CDR3: TGTGCCAGCAGCCCCGACGGGGGATCCTACGAGCAGTACTTC. Protein: CASSPDGGSYEQYF.

This clonotype has at least ten counts. V and J are TRBV12-3 or TRBV12-4 and TRBJ2-3; perhaps TRBD2 as D (5 bases). V was trimmed by 6 bases and J by 6 bases, leaving 10 bases between them. The CDR3 is 12 residues long. The CDR3, as DNA: TGTGCCAGCAGGCCTGTAGCGGATACGCAGTATTTT. It codes for CASRPVADTQYF.

This clonotype was counted a few times. The chain has TRBV7-2 and TRBJ2-1; 9 nucleotides line up with TRBD1. The CDR3 spans 15 residues. Germline V gene data show CDR1 as SGHTA and CDR2 as FQGNSA. V lost 4 bases to trimming and J lost 3 bases; unmatched junction nucleotides: 4. The chain's CDR3 is CASSSGQGYYNEQFF. The CDR3 nucleotides read TGTGCCAGCAGCTCGGGACAGGGATACTACAATGAGCAGTTCTTC.

The chain employs TRBV2 and TRBJ2-3, with TRBD2 matching 10 bases. Losses at the gene ends were 3 bases for V and 4 bases for J; bases not matched to a gene: 7. This CDR3 comprises 16 residues. CDR1 is SNHLY and CDR2 is FYNNEI in the germline V gene. The CDR3 loop is CASSDPSGRAPDTQYF. The CDR3 DNA follows: TGTGCCAGCAGTGACCCCAGCGGGAGGGCCCCAGATACGCAGTATTTT.

About this clonotype itself: Germline is not matched at one junction end, which may reflect a read error. The rearrangement links TRBV3-1 to TRBJ2-2; 7 bases align to TRBD2. Germline CDR1 is LGHDT and CDR2 is YNNKEL (reference sequence). The CDR3 contains 16 residues. The CDR3 region is CASSPRERGNTGELSF. DNA for the CDR3: TGTGCCAGCAGCCCGAGAGAGCGGGGAAACACCGGGGAGCTGTCTTTT.

This clonotype was observed at least ten times. The chain combines TRBV12-3 or TRBV12-4 with TRBJ2-7, with TRBD2 identical over 7 bases. The CDR3 runs to 12 residues. V was clipped by 4 bases and J by 7 bases; unmatched bases: 4. The CDR3 nucleotides read TGTGCCAGCAGTTCCCGACTAGCAGAGCAGTACTTC. It yields the protein CASSSRLAEQYF.

The J gene is TRBJ2-3, the V gene TRBV7-2; 7 bases are a match to TRBD2. Germline loops: CDR1 SGHTA, CDR2 FQGNSA. Trimming took 5 bases from V and 0 from J; bases not matched to a gene: 2. The CDR3 has 14 amino acids. The CDR3 here is CASSTSASTDTQYF. The CDR3 nucleotides are TGTGCCAGCAGCACTAGCGCAAGCACAGATACGCAGTATTTT. The full variable domain, rest sourced from reference TRBV7-2 and TRBJ2-3, is GAGVSQSPSNKVTEKGKDVELRCDPISGHTALYWYRQSLGQGLEFLIYFQGNSAPDKSGLPSDRFSAERTGGSVSTLTIQRTQQEDSAVYLCASSTSASTDTQYFGPGTRLTVL.

CDR3 in amino acids: CATSRDVGGSGELFF. In DNA, the CDR3 is TGTGCCACCAGCAGAGATGTAGGTGGTTCCGGGGAGCTGTTTTTT. V gene TRBV15 combines with J gene TRBJ2-2; D is ambiguous. The CDR3 has 15 residues. Per germline, CDR1 LNHNV and CDR2 YYDKDF (reference sequence). Trimming stripped 0 bases from V and 6 bases from J, with 11 bases between.

The rearrangement links TRBV9 to TRBJ2-7, with a weak D call TRBD2 (6 bases). The germline gives CDR1 SGDLS, CDR2 YYNGEE. The CDR3 is made up of 14 amino acids. V lost 6 bases to trimming and J lost 5 bases, with 18 bases between them. In DNA form, the CDR3 reads TGTGCCAGCACCCGTTTCGGGAGTTCCGACGAGCAGTACTTC. It codes for CASTRFGSSDEQYF.

The rearrangement uses TRBV29-1 and TRBJ2-7; D is undetermined. The V end was cut by 3 bases, the J end by 6 bases, with 9 bases between. The CDR3 has 11 amino acids. Germline loops: CDR1 SQVTM, CDR2 ANQGSEA. CDR3 loop: CSVESGFEQYF. CDR3 sequence (DNA): TGCAGCGTTGAGTCCGGGTTCGAGCAGTACTTC.

This clonotype has at least ten counts. The V and J genes are TRBV29-1 and TRBJ1-1; D ambiguous. CDR3 length equals 13 residues. Germline loops: CDR1 SQVTM, CDR2 ANQGSEA. The V gene lost 0 bases and the J gene lost 0 bases, with 5 bases spanning the gap. CDR3 residues: CSVEDSMNTEAFF. The CDR3 region has the DNA TGCAGCGTTGAAGACAGTATGAACACTGAAGCTTTCTTT.

This sequence joins TRBV7-9 and TRBJ2-7; D is uncertain. The V end was cut by 3 bases, the J end by 7 bases, with 4 bases between. The CDR3 has 10 residues. The germline CDR1 and CDR2 sequences are SEHNR and FQNEAQ (reference sequence). CDR3 sequence (DNA): TGTGCCAGCAGCTTTGAGGAGCAGTACTTC. This translates into CASSFEEQYF.

The chain combines TRBV18 with TRBJ2-1, with D unclear. Germline values: CDR1 KGHSH, CDR2 LQKENI. Between the trimmed V and J ends, which lost 3 bases and 8 bases, there was a span of 17 bases. This CDR3 comprises 15 residues. This CDR3 reads CASSPSRVMWDEQFF. Here the CDR3 DNA reads TGTGCCAGCTCACCCTCTCGAGTTATGTGGGATGAGCAGTTCTTC.

The chain is built from TRBV5-1 and TRBJ1-6; 7 nucleotides agree with TRBD1. This CDR3 spans 14 amino acids. Germline loops: CDR1 SGHRS, CDR2 YFSETQ. V was pared by 4 bases and J by 10 bases, with 8 bases of the junction left unmatched. CDR3 in DNA: TGCGCCAGCAGCACAGGACAGGACAGGTCACCCCTCCACTTT. Translated, it gives CASSTGQDRSPLHF.

This clonotype was observed a few times. The chain employs TRBV30 and TRBJ2-2; possibly TRBD1 or TRBD2 for D (5 bases each). Trimming took 3 bases from V and 4 from J, leaving 12 bases between them. The germline V gene encodes CDR1 GTSNPN and CDR2 SVGIG (reference sequence). This CDR3 region has 14 residues. The CDR3 protein is CAWSLGPVTGELFF. The DNA for the CDR3 is TGTGCCTGGAGCTTGGGACCAGTCACCGGGGAGCTGTTTTTT.

The genes are TRBV12-3 or TRBV12-4 and TRBJ1-6; D gene uncertain. With 5 bases removed from V and 5 bases from J, the gap between germline ends came to 7 bases. This CDR3 region has 13 residues. The CDR3 DNA reads as TGTGCCAGCAGTAGGCGGGATAATTCACCCCTCCACTTT. It specifies CASSRRDNSPLHF.

The chain has TRBV28 and TRBJ1-1; TRBD1 matches at 8 bases. From germline, CDR1 is MDHEN and CDR2 SYDVKM. The V segment lost 3 bases and the J segment 1 base; nucleotides outside the gene matches: 16. This CDR3 spans 19 amino acids. Written as DNA, the CDR3 is TGTGCCAGCAGTTTTCGACCCTCCGGGACAGGAGGACGGAACACTGAAGCTTTCTTT. Translation: CASSFRPSGTGGRNTEAFF.